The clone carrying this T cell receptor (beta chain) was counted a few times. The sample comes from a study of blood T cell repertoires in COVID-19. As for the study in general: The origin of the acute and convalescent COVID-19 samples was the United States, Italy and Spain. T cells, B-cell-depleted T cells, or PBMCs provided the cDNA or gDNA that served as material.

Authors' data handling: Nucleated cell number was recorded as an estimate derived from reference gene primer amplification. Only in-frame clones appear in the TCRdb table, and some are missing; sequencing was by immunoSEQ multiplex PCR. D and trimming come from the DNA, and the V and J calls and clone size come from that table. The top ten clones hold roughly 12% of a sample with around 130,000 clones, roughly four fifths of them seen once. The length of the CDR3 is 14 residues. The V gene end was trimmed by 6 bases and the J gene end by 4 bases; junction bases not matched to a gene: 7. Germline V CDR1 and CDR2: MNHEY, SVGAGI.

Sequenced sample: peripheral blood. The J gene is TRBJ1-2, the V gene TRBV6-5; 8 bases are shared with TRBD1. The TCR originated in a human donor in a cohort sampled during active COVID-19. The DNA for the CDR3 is TGTGCCAGCAGACCCGACAGGGGAATCTATGGCTACACCTTC. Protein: CASRPDRGIYGYTF.